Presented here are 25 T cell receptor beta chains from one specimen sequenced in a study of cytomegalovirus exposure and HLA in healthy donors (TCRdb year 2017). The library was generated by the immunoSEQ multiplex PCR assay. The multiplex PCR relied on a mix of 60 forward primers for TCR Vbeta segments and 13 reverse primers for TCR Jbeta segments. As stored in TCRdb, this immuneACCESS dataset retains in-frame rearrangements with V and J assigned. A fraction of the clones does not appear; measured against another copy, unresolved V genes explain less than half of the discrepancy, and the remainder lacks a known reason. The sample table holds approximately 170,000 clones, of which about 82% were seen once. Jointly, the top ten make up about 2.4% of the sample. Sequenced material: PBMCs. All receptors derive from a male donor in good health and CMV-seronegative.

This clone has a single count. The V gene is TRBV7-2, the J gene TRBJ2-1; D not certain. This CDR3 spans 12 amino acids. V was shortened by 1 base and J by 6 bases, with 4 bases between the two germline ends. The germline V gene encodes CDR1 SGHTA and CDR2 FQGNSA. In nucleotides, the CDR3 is TGTGCCAGCAGCTTAGTGGCCAATGAGCAGTTCTTC. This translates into CASSLVANEQFF.

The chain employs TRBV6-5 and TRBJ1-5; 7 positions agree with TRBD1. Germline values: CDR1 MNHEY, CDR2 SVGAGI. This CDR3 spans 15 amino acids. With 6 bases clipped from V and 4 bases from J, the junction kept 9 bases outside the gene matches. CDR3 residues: CASRARGDPNQPQHF. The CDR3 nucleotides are TGTGCCAGCAGGGCCAGGGGGGACCCTAATCAGCCCCAGCATTTT.

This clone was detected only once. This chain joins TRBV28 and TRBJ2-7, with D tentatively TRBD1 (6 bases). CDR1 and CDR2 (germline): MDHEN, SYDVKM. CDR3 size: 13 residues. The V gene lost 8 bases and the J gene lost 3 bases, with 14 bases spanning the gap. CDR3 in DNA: TGTGCCAGCCGGGACATTGGAATCTACGAGCAGTACTTC. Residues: CASRDIGIYEQYF.

The CDR3 protein is CASSKPGHQLSSYEQYF. The DNA for the CDR3 is TGTGCCAGCAGTAAGCCGGGACATCAACTGAGCTCCTACGAGCAGTACTTC. This sequence joins TRBV28 and TRBJ2-7, with D perhaps matching TRBD1 (6 bases). The V end lost 5 bases, the J end lost 0 bases, and 20 bases lay between the germline ends. The CDR3 length is 17 residues. CDR1 MDHEN and CDR2 SYDVKM come from the germline V gene.

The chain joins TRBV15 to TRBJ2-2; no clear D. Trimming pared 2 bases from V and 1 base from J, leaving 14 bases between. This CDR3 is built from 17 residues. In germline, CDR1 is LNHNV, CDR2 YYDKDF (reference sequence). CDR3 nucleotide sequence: TGTGCCACCAGCAGAACAACACGGAGCAAGAACACCGGGGAGCTGTTTTTT. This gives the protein CATSRTTRSKNTGELFF. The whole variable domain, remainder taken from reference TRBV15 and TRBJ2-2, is DAMVIQNPRYQVTQFGKPVTLSCSQTLNHNVMYWYQQKSSQAPKLLFHYYDKDFNNEADTPDNFQSRRPNTSFCFLDIRSPGLGDTAMYLCATSRTTRSKNTGELFFGEGSRLTVL.

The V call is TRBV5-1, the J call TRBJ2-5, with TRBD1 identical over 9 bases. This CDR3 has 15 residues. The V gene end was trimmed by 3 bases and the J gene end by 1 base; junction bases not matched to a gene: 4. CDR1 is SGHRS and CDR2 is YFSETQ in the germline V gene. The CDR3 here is CASSWNRGRQETQYF. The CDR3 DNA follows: TGCGCCAGCAGCTGGAACAGGGGGCGCCAAGAGACCCAGTACTTC.

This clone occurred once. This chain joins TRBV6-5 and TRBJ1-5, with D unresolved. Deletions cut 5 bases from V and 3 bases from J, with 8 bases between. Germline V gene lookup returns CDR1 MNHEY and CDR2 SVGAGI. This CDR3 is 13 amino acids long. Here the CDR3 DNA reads TGTGCCAGCAGTCCCGGTCCCAATCAGCCCCAGCATTTT. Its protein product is CASSPGPNQPQHF.

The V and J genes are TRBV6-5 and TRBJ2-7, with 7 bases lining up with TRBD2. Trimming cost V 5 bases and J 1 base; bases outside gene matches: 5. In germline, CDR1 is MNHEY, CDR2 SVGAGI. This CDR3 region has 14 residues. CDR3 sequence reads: CASSRKRESYEQYF. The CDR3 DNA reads TGTGCCAGCAGTCGAAAGCGGGAATCCTACGAGCAGTACTTC.

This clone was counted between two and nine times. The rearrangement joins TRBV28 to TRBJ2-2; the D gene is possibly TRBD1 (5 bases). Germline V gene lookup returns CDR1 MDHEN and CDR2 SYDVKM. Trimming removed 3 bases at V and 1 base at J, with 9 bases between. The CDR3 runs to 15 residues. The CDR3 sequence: CASSFSDRNTGELFF. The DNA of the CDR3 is TGTGCCAGCAGTTTCAGCGACAGGAACACCGGGGAGCTGTTTTTT.

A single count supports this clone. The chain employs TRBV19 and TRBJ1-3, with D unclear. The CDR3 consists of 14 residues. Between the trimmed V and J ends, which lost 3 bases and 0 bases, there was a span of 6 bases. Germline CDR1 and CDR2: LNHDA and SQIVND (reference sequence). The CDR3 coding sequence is TGTGCCAGTAGTATTCCAGGCTCTGGAAACACCATATATTTT. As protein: CASSIPGSGNTIYF.

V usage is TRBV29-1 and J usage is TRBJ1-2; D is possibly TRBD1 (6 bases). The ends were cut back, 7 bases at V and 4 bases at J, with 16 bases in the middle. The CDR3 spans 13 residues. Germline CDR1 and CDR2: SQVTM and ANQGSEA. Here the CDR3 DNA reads TGCAGCGCCTCACAGGGAAGGGGCTATGGCTACACCTTC. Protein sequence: CSASQGRGYGYTF.

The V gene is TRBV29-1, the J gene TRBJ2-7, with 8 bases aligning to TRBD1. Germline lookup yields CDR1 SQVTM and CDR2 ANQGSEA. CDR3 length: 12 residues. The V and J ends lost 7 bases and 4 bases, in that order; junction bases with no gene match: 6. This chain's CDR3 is CSAWTGRYEQYF. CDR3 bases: TGCAGCGCTTGGACAGGGCGGTACGAGCAGTACTTC.

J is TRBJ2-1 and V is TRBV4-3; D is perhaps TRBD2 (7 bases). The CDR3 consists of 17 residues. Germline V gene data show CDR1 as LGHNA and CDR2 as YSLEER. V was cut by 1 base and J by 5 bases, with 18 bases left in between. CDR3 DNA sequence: TGCGCCAGCAGCCAAGGAAGGGGGGGAGAGGGGAACAATGAGCAGTTCTTC. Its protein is CASSQGRGGEGNNEQFF.

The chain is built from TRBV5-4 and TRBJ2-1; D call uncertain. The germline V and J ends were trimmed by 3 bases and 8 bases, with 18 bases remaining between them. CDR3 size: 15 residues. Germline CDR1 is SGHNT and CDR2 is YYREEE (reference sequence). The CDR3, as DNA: TGTGCCAGCAGCTCATCGCGGTATAGTTCGGATGAGCAGTTCTTC. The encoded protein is CASSSSRYSSDEQFF. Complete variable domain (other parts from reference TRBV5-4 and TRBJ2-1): ETGVTQSPTHLIKTRGQQVTLRCSSQSGHNTVSWYQQALGQGPQFIFQYYREEENGRGNFPPRFSGLQFPNYSSELNVNALELDDSALYLCASSSSRYSSDEQFFGPGTRLTVL.

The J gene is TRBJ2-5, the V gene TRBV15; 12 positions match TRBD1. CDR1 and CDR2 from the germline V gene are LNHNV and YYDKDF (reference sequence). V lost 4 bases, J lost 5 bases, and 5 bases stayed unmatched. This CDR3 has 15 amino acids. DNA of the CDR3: TGTGCCACCAGCAAGGGGGACAGGGGGCCTGAGACCCAGTACTTC. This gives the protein CATSKGDRGPETQYF.

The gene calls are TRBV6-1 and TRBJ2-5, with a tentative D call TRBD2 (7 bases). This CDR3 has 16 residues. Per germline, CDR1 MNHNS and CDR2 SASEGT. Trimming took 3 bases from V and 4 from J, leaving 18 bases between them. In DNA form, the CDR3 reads TGTGCCAGCAGTGAGATCTCCGTAGGGGGGGCAGAGACCCAGTACTTC. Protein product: CASSEISVGGAETQYF.

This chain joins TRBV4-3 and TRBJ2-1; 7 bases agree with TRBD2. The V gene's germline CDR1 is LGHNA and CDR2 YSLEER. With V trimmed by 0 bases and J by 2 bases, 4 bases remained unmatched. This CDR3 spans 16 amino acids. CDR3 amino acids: CASSQDQRGTYNEQFF. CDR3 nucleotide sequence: TGCGCCAGCAGCCAAGATCAGCGGGGTACCTACAATGAGCAGTTCTTC.

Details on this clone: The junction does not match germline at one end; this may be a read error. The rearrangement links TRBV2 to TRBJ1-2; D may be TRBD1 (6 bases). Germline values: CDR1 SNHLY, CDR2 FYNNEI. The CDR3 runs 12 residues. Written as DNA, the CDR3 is TGTGCCAGCACTGGACAGCTGGAAGGCTACCCCTTC. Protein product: CASTGQLEGYPF.

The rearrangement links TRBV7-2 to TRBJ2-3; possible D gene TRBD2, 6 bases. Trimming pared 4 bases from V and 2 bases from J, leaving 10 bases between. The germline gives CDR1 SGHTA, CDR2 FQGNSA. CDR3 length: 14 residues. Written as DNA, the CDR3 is TGTGCCAGCAGCTCGGGACTCTACACAGATACGCAGTATTTT. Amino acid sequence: CASSSGLYTDTQYF.

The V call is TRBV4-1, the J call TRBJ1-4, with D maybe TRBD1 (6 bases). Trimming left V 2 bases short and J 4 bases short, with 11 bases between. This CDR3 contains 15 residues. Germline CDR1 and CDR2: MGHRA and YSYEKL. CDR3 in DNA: TGCGCCAGCAGCCAACCGGGACAAGTTAATGAAAAACTGTTTTTT. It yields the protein CASSQPGQVNEKLFF.

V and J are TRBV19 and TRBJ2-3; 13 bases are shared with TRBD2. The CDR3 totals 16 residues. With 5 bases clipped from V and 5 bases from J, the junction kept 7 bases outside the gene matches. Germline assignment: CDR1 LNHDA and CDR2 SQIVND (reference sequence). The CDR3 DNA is TGTGCCAGTAGTGTAGGAGGACTAGCGGGAGAAGATACGCAGTATTTT. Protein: CASSVGGLAGEDTQYF.

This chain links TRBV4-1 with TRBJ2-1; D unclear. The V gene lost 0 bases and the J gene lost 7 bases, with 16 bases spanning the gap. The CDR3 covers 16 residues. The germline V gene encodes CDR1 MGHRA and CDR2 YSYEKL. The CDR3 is CASSQESGRSFNEQFF. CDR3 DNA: TGCGCCAGCAGCCAAGAGTCCGGTAGGAGCTTTAATGAGCAGTTCTTC.

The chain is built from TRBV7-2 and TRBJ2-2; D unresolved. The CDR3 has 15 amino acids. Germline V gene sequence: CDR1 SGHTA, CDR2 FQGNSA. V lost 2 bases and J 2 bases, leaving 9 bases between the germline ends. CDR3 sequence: CASSLTSVNTGELFF. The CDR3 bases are TGTGCCAGCAGCTTAACGTCAGTAAACACCGGGGAGCTGTTTTTT.

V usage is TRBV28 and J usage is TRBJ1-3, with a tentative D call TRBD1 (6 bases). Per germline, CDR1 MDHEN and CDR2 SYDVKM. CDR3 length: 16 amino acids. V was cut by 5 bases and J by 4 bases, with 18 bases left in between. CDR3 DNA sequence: TGTGCCAGCAGTCAACGGACAGTTCTGCAAGGAAACACCATATATTTT. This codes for CASSQRTVLQGNTIYF.

In DNA form, the CDR3 reads TGTGCCAGCAGCTCCCGACAAAACCCGGGACTAGTTATACCCTACGAGCAGTACTTC. It is translated as CASSSRQNPGLVIPYEQYF. The V gene is TRBV7-9, the J gene TRBJ2-7, with 8 bases aligning to TRBD2. Trimming at V came to 4 bases and at J to 2 bases, leaving 19 bases not matched to a gene. CDR3 length: 19 residues. Germline CDR1 reads SEHNR; CDR2 reads FQNEAQ (reference sequence).